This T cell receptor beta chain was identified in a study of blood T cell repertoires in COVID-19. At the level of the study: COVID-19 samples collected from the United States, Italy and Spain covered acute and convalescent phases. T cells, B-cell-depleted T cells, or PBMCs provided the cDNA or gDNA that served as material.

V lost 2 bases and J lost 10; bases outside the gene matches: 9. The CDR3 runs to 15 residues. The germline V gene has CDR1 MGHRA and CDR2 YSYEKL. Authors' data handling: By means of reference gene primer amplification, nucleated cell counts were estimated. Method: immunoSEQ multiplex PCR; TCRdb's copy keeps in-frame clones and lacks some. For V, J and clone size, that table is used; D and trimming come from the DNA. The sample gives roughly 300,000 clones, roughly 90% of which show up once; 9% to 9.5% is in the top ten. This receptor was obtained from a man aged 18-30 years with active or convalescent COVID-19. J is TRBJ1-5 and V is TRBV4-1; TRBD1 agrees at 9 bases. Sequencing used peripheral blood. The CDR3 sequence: CASSQSGTGSFPQHF. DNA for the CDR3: TGCGCCAGCAGCCAAAGCGGGACAGGGTCGTTTCCCCAGCATTTT.